This entry features one T cell receptor (beta chain) sequence. These data are taken from a study of blood T cells in healthy people across ages. Together with a sample-barcoded 5' primer, a J-beta primer mix was included in a second PCR lasting 7 to 11 cycles. TCRdb processed the 5' RACE reads anew with MiXCR; each CDR3 protein has one entry. The sample carries about 1.5 million distinct CDR3 sequences, less than 45% recorded once. Germline trimming cut 5 bases from V and 4 bases from J; bases unmatched to any gene: 5. Per the germline V gene, CDR1 is SGHTA and CDR2 is FQGNSA. The CDR3 covers 16 residues.

This sequence was found in a woman younger than 30 in good health. The chain couples TRBV7-2 to TRBJ2-3, with TRBD2 identical over 14 bases. Sequencing used blood. The CDR3 loop is CASSPQTSGGADTQYF. DNA for the CDR3: TGTGCCAGCAGCCCACAGACTAGCGGGGGGGCAGATACGCAGTATTTT.